This T cell receptor beta chain was recorded in a study of cytomegalovirus exposure and HLA in healthy donors (dated by TCRdb to about 2017). About the full investigation: According to an earlier analysis of 450 to 650 of the donors, about 179 million T cells yielded roughly 100 million unique TCR beta sequences and around 280 Gb of sequence data. An early release covering roughly 600 HLA-typed donors comprised around 300 gigabases of sequencing data and around 80 million unique TCR sequences. On average, around 240,000 unique TCR beta nucleotide sequences were sequenced per donor among 398 genotyped donors of the cohort, with around 19% of those sequences being non-productive. The number of donors typed differed by locus, with roughly 620-640 for A, B, C, DRB1 and DQB1, 522 for DQA1, approximately 580 for DPA1, and approximately 470 for DPB1. The aim of the study was to test whether cataloging public T cell receptors could identify signatures of past pathogen exposure. Among the roughly 390 genotyped donors, roughly 80% belonged to the genetic ancestry cluster associated with self-reported Caucasian donors. Using immunosequencing, the study profiled T cell repertoires from 640 or so subjects and related those repertoires to cytomegalovirus serostatus. An earlier analysis of around 580 of the donors used high-throughput TCR beta sequencing to judge whether each TCR beta V gene segment behaved as functional or pseudogenic. Both class I and class II loci were covered by HLA typing, at four-digit resolution. Rather than using new phenotypic data, the later analysis identified candidate immune exposures from TCR beta sequences and from how often those sequences occurred across donors. A handful of DR-DQ haplotypes were treated as single units for association and clustering because of strong linkage in the cohort. The study combined high-throughput TCR immunosequencing, statistical association of individual TCRs with disease status, and machine learning to predict cytomegalovirus infection status. Every discovery cohort repertoire had been produced on one sequencing platform. In a later analysis, previously published TCR beta repertoires from fewer than 750 donors were re-analyzed and high-resolution HLA genotyping was added so that TCR occurrence patterns could be studied. Donor age, sex, ethnicity and CMV serostatus were compiled together with the repertoire data. Genome-wide SNP genotypes for about 65% of the roughly 700 donors were used in a later genetic analysis, which treated that subset as a discovery cohort. A separate validation cohort of 90 to 150 different subjects was used in addition to the roughly 670-subject first cohort.

What the research found in general, with its limitations: Linkage disequilibrium might explain the correlated functional status among segregating V segments, but an unknown experimental factor could not be excluded. A further reported finding was that TCR beta sequences accurately predicted the HLA-A and HLA-B alleles for most subjects in the first cohort. HLA typing was unavailable for some donors at each locus, so association tests used only the typed subset. Because counts were too low, about 17 rarely observed V segments, including chromosome 9 orphons, were excluded from the earlier analysis of some 540 of the donors. According to a later analysis, parvovirus B19, influenza, CMV and Epstein-Barr virus appeared linked to several top co-occurrence clusters. While some public TCRs were present in many individuals, most TCR sequences turned up only very rarely across donors. In vitro tests confirmed that a few of the cytomegalovirus-associated TCR beta chains recognize cytomegalovirus antigens. Most CMV-associated TCR beta chains appeared to be HLA-restricted in a later analysis, and the HLA associations seemed to be driven largely by CMV exposure. The 87-base-pair reads could not distinguish some IMGT-functional V segments, including TRBV6-2 and TRBV6-3, so those segments were excluded. A later analysis found that HLA-associated TCR beta chains were more clonally expanded and had lower generation probabilities than equally common non-associated chains. The presence/absence analyses assumed that sequencing depth was roughly uniform across donors, and that assumption may not be true. The authors suggested that the approach could potentially be generalized to other disease states and immunological phenotypes. A cluster of highly shared sequence variants was judged likely to represent a technical artifact of the sequencing pipeline. Strong co-occurrence of HLA alleles, especially DR and DQ, made assigning TCR associations to individual alleles difficult. The study gave a list of about 160 TCR beta chains associated with cytomegalovirus. This cohort had only TCR beta chains sequenced, and the lack of alpha or paired-chain data limited which features could be detected. Specific HLA alleles were associated with 16,951 TCR beta sequences at a false discovery rate of 0.05 in a later analysis. A later genetic analysis reported fewer N-insertions in productive TCRs among donors in an Asian-associated ancestry cluster than the 666-donor mean. V-gene and J-gene trimming of TCR beta chains was associated with a missense DCLRE1C variant in a later genetic analysis, and the association was replicated in an independent cohort. In a later analysis, TCR association rates were found to vary across HLA loci, with the most associated TCRs seen for DRB1 alleles and the fewest for HLA-C alleles. Cytomegalovirus status was reported to be diagnosed by the classifier with high specificity and sensitivity in both the original and validation cohorts. For the cohort, immune exposure information was limited to CMV serostatus. An earlier analysis of some 560 of the donors showed that most TCR beta V segments appeared in productive rearrangements either about 87% or about 30% of the time, which broadly matched IMGT annotations.

The cohort consisted of approximately 670 healthy bone marrow donors. At the time of sampling, every cohort member was nominally healthy, though immune exposures that went unrecorded were likely present. The donor was CMV seronegative and was included in the group of a few hundred seronegative cohort members. A peripheral blood sample was collected from each donor, and TCR beta sequencing was performed on peripheral blood mononuclear cells. The Qiagen DNeasy Blood Extraction Kit was used to extract genomic DNA from the blood cell samples. The library was obtained by the immunoSEQ multiplex PCR assay. The multiplex PCR relied on a mix of 60 forward primers for TCR Vbeta segments and 13 reverse primers for TCR Jbeta segments. The CDR3 region of rearranged TCR beta genes was amplified from genomic DNA with a multiplex PCR assay. On the Illumina HiSeq System, the amplified TCR beta libraries were sequenced as 87-base-pair reads. On the authors' methods: A later analysis tallied 70 million to 100 million unique TCR beta chains across the 666 repertoires, and 10 million to 11 million of those chains were shared by two or more donors. Raw reads were error-corrected and collapsed into unique sequences with a nearest-neighbor algorithm that merged closely related sequences to remove PCR and sequencing errors. CDR3 sequences were aligned to IMGT reference sequences to assign V, D and J gene segments. For a sequence to be retained, a match of at least six nucleotides to both a V gene segment and a J gene segment was required. Rearrangements were classified as productive when the CDR3 lacked stop codons and remained in frame with V and J, and all other rearrangements were classified as non-productive. CDR3 was defined according to IMGT convention as the region running from the second conserved V-encoded cysteine to the conserved J-encoded phenylalanine. The earlier analysis of 587 of the donors excluded any sequence lacking an unambiguous match to a single V gene segment. In an earlier analysis of several hundred of the donors, V segments were called functional above 56.7% productive rearrangements and were called segregating when the between-donor standard deviation exceeded 5%. A statistical classification framework was built for diagnosing cytomegalovirus status from the catalog of TCR beta chain sequences. A later analysis assigned V and J genes by comparing TCR nucleotide sequences with IMGT/GENE-DB human TR gene sequences. In a later analysis, CDR3 sequences and most-parsimonious VDJ recombination scenarios were assigned using the TCRdist pipeline. In a later analysis, every TCR beta chain was defined by the combination of its CDR3 amino acid sequence and its V-gene family, and reads without a unique V-gene family were dropped. As a way to deal with suspected cross-contamination and a sequencing artifact, a later analysis dropped over 550 nucleotide sequences that were highly shared and had low generation probability. For each public chain, a later analysis derived a clonal expansion index from normalized ranks of inferred template counts within each repertoire. Generation probabilities in a later analysis came from a VDJ recombination model fitted to out-of-frame rearrangements, and those results were checked against IGoR. In a later analysis, TCR-TCR, TCR-HLA and TCR-CMV co-occurrence was scored with hypergeometric tests, and a repertoire-size bias correction was applied to TCR pairs. In a later analysis, false discovery rates were estimated by permuting HLA or CMV assignments 20 times. In a later analysis, co-occurring TCRs were grouped using DBSCAN, with TCRdist sequence similarity added in when clustering inside HLA-allele-positive subsets. Repertoires with fewer than 30,000 or more than 120,000 public chains were left out of co-occurrence clustering, as were five repertoires with anomalous nucleotide sharing. Not all clones reach the TCRdb copy of this immuneACCESS table, which keeps in-frame sequences only. Checked studies attribute under half of the gap to unresolved V genes and leave the rest unexplained. V, J and clone size are taken as reported in that table, and D and trimming were inferred from the DNA itself. The sample data list 200,000 or so clones, and roughly 80% of these were observed just once. The ten largest clones add up to less than 3.5% of the sample.

CDR1 and CDR2 (LNHDA, SQIVND) derive from the germline V gene (reference sequence). A distance of 18 bases separates the germline ends of V and J, which lose 6 bases and 3 bases respectively. Spanning cysteine to phenylalanine, the CDR3 consists of 15 amino acids. Of the read, only the CDR3 DNA is kept; its 45 bases are in frame from base 1. With respect to this clone: The specificity of this receptor is unknown. Per-base qualities were not stored, and no clone one base away is much larger.

This chain is built from TRBV19 and TRBJ2-7, with TRBD2 perhaps the D gene, on 5 matching bases. The sequenced sample consisted of PBMCs. The clonotype comes from a woman aged 25 to 39 in good health and CMV-seronegative. The DNA is as follows: TGTGCCAGTAGGACAAGGGAGACATCGGTCTACGAGCAGTACTTC. It is translated as CASRTRETSVYEQYF.